This T cell receptor (beta chain) originates from a study of molecular identifiers for immune sequencing clone quantification. Study-level information: Sequencing covered four of five parts into which replicate RNA from about 20,000 or 100,000 naive CD8 cells was split. Study-level findings and limits: Highly expanded clone sizes could be underestimated by identical TCR molecules that share a barcode.

Each CDR3 protein is one row after TCRdb ran MiXCR on the PCR reads. The sample includes around 460,000 distinct CDR3 sequences, about a fifth of them seen just once. Notes on this clonotype: No antigen is known for it.

The CDR3 covers 15 residues. V lost 7 bases to trimming and J lost 3 bases; unmatched junction nucleotides: 9. Per the germline V gene, CDR1 is SGHRS and CDR2 is YFSETQ. Sequenced: naive CD8+ T cells from blood, with Jurkat cell RNA spiked in. As for subset: FACS-sorted CD8+CD4-CCR7+CD45RA+ naive T cells. V usage is TRBV5-1 and J usage is TRBJ1-5; 8 bases agree with TRBD1. This clonotype was obtained from a human donor in good health. Some libraries in this study had Jurkat cell RNA spiked in. This CDR3 reads CASGSTGGANQPQHF. In nucleotides, the CDR3 is TGCGCCAGCGGCAGCACAGGGGGGGCCAATCAGCCCCAGCATTTT.